This record concerns one T cell receptor beta chain sequence. The antigen is unknown. PCR used 60 Vbeta primers and 13 Jbeta primers. Only in-frame clones appear in the TCRdb table, and some are missing; sequencing was by immunoSEQ multiplex PCR. In all, the sample yields about 160,000 clones. This CDR3 contains 16 residues. Per the germline V gene, CDR1 is SGHAT and CDR2 is FQNNGV. Trimming removed 5 bases from V and 4 bases from J; junction bases left unmatched: 12. This sample was included in a study of cytomegalovirus exposure and HLA in healthy donors. Study-wide points: Productive rates of about 90% or about 30% were seen for most TCR beta V segments in an earlier analysis.

The chain couples TRBV11-2 to TRBJ2-5; 8 bases are a match to TRBD2. The receptor comes from a young man in good health and CMV-seronegative. The sequencing sample was made of PBMCs. CDR3 in DNA: TGTGCCAGCAGCGGAGGTCCAGCGGGAGAGGTAGAGACCCAGTACTTC. This translates into CASSGGPAGEVETQYF.